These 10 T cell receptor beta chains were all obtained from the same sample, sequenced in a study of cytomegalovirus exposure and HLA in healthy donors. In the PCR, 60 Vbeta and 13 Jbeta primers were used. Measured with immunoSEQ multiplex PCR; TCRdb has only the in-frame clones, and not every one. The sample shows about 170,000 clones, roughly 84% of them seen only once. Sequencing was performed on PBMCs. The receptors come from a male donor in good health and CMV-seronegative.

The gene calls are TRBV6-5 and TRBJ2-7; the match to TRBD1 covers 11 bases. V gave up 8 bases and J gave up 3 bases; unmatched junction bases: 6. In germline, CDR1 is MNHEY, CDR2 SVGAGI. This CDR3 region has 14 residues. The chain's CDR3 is CASSAGTGGYEQYF. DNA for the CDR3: TGTGCCAGCTCGGCCGGGACAGGGGGCTACGAGCAGTACTTC.

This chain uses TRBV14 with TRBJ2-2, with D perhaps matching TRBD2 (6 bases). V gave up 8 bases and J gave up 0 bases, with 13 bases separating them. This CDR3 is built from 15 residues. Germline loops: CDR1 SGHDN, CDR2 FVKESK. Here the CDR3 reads CASDGPGANTGELFF. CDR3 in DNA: TGTGCCAGCGACGGACCGGGGGCGAACACCGGGGAGCTGTTTTTT.

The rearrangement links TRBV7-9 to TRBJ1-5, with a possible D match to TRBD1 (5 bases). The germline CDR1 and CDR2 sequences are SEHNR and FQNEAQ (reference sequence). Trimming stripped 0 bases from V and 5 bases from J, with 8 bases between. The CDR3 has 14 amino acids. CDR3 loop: CASSLARVDQPQHF. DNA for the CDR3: TGTGCCAGCAGCTTAGCCAGGGTCGATCAGCCCCAGCATTTT.

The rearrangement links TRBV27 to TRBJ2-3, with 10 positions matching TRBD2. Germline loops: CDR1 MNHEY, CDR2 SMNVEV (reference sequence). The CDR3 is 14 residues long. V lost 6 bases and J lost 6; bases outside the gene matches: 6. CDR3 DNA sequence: TGTGCCAGCAGAGGACTAGCGGCATCGGATACGCAGTATTTT. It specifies CASRGLAASDTQYF.

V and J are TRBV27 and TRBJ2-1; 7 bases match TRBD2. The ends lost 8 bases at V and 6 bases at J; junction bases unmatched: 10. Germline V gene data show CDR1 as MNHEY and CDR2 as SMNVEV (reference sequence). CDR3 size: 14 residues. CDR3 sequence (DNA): TGTGCCAGCGATCGTCGGGGCGGGGGCAATGAGCAGTTCTTC. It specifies CASDRRGGGNEQFF.

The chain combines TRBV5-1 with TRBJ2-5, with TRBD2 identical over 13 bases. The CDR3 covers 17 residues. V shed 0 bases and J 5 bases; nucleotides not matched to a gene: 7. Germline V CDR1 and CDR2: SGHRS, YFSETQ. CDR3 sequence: CASSLEGLAGVSETQYF. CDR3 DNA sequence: TGCGCCAGCAGCTTGGAAGGACTAGCGGGAGTTTCGGAGACCCAGTACTTC. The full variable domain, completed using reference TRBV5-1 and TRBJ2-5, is KAGVTQTPRYLIKTRGQQVTLSCSPISGHRSVSWYQQTPGQGLQFLFEYFSETQRNKGNFPGRFSGRQFSNSRSEMNVSTLELGDSALYLCASSLEGLAGVSETQYFGPGTRLLVL.

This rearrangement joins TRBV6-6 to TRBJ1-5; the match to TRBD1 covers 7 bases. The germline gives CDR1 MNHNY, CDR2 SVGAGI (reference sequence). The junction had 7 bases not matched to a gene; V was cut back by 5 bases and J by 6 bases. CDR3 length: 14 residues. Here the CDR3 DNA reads TGTGCCAGCAGTACGACAGGGCTTACTCAGCCCCAGCATTTT. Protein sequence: CASSTTGLTQPQHF.

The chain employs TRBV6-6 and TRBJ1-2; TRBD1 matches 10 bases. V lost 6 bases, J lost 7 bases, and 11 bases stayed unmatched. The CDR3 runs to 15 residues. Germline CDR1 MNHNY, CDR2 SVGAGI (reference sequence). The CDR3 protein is CASRPATGTGAGYTF. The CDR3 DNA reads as TGTGCCAGCAGGCCAGCAACCGGGACAGGGGCTGGCTACACCTTC.

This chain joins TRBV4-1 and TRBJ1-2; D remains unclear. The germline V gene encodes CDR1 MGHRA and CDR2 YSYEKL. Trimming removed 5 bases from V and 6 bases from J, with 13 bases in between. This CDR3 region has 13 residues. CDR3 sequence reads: CASSDIDFDGYTF. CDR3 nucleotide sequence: TGCGCCAGCAGCGATATAGACTTTGATGGCTACACCTTC.

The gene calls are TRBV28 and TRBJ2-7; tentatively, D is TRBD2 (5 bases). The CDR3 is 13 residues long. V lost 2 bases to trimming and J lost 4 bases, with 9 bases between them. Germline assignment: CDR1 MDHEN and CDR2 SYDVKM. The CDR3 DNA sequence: TGTGCCAGCAGTTTACATCCGGGATACGAGCAGTACTTC. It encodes CASSLHPGYEQYF.